This is a list of T cell receptor beta chains from one sample in a study of T cells in Graves' hyperthyroidism and ophthalmopathy. One entry per CDR3 protein results from TCRdb running MiXCR on the multiplex PCR reads. The profile shows hundreds of thousands of distinct CDR3 sequences, roughly a third of them singletons. Sequencing was carried out using blood. These receptor sequences come from a woman in her thirties or forties with Graves' hyperthyroidism. Both conserved end residues are part of each CDR3. A D gene is named only where the DNA matches it firmly. A row's size may be missing; if present it is once, few, many or a size class.

J: TRBJ2-1; size: .; V: TRBV7-9; D: .; DNA: TGTGCCAGCAGCTTAGCCGGGCAAGAGACCCAGTTCTTC; CDR3: CASSLAGQETQFF
J: TRBJ2-3; size: few; V: TRBV24-1; D: .; DNA: TGTGCCACCAGTGAAATTGGGAACACAGATACGCAGTATTTT; CDR3: CATSEIGNTDTQYF
J: TRBJ2-5; size: .; V: TRBV4-1; D: .; DNA: TGCGCCAGCAGTCCCCCTCGGGCAGTAGTGGAGACCCAGTACTTC; CDR3: CASSPPRAVVETQYF
J: TRBJ1-1; size: many; V: TRBV19; D: .; DNA: TGTGCCAGCGCCGAGACTAGGTGGGACACTGAAGCTTTCTTT; CDR3: CASAETRWDTEAFF
J: TRBJ1-4; size: few; V: TRBV19; D: TRBD1; DNA: TGTGCCACCCGACAGGGTCAGGCTGAAAAACTGTTTTTT; CDR3: CATRQGQAEKLFF
J: TRBJ2-5; size: .; V: TRBV12-3/TRBV12-4; D: .; DNA: TGTGCCAGCAGATCCACGGGACAGGCGTGGGGGGGGACCCAGTACTTC; CDR3: CASRSTGQAWGGTQYF
J: TRBJ1-6; size: .; V: TRBV5-1; D: .; DNA: TGCGCCAGCAGCTTCGCAGGGGCCAATAATTCACCCCTCCACTTT; CDR3: CASSFAGANNSPLHF
J: TRBJ2-5; size: .; V: TRBV7-2; D: TRBD1; DNA: TGTGCCAGCAGCTTACGCCTGACAGGGGGCCTAGAGACCCAGTACTTC; CDR3: CASSLRLTGGLETQYF
J: TRBJ2-5; size: .; V: TRBV5-1; D: TRBD2; DNA: TGCGCCAGCAGCTTGACGGGGGGGCCACCTCAAGAGACCCAGTACTTC; CDR3: CASSLTGGPPQETQYF
J: TRBJ1-1; size: many; V: TRBV12-3/TRBV12-4; D: .; DNA: TGTGCCAGCAGAAGTACTGTGAACACTGAAGCTTTCTTT; CDR3: CASRSTVNTEAFF
J: TRBJ2-5; size: few; V: TRBV9; D: TRBD2; DNA: TGTGCCAGCAGTTCGTCCGCGGGAGTAATGGAGACCCAGTACTTC; CDR3: CASSSSAGVMETQYF
J: TRBJ1-1; size: .; V: TRBV11-1; D: .; DNA: TGTGCCAGCAGCGATCAACCGGGATATAGCACTGAAGCTTTCTTT; CDR3: CASSDQPGYSTEAFF
J: TRBJ1-5; size: few; V: TRBV6-5; D: .; DNA: TGTGCCAGCAGTCCCTCAGGTGTTCAAGGGAATCAGCCCCAGCATTTT; CDR3: CASSPSGVQGNQPQHF
J: TRBJ1-5; size: many; V: TRBV19; D: .; DNA: TGTGCCAGTAGTATCCTTTTTGACAGTCAGCCCCAGCATTTT; CDR3: CASSILFDSQPQHF
J: TRBJ1-1; size: .; V: TRBV12-3/TRBV12-4; D: .; DNA: TGTGCCAGCAGGACGCTAGGAGGAACTGAAGCTTTCTTT; CDR3: CASRTLGGTEAFF
J: TRBJ2-1; size: .; V: TRBV29-1; D: .; DNA: TGCAGCGTTGCGACTGGAAAAACAATGAGCCGGCAGTTCTTC; CDR3: CSVATGKTMSRQFF
J: TRBJ2-5; size: many; V: TRBV12-3/TRBV12-4; D: TRBD2; DNA: TGTGCCAGCCAGCGGGGACAAGAGACCCAGTACTTC; CDR3: CASQRGQETQYF
J: TRBJ1-4; size: many; V: TRBV5-1; D: .; DNA: TGCGCCAGCACGGGCAACGGACGGGGTAATGAAAAACTGTTTTTT; CDR3: CASTGNGRGNEKLFF
J: TRBJ1-4; size: few; V: TRBV20-1; D: .; DNA: TGCAGTGCTAGTCAGGGGATGGGTGAAAAACTGTTTTTT; CDR3: CSASQGMGEKLFF
J: TRBJ1-3; size: .; V: TRBV7-4; D: .; DNA: TGCGCCAGCAGCCAAGCGGAGGGACTCTCTGGAAACACCATATATTTT; CDR3: CASSQAEGLSGNTIYF
J: TRBJ1-2; size: .; V: TRBV6-6; D: TRBD1; DNA: TGTGCCAGCAGTTACCGGGACAGAGCGGCTGGCTACACCTTC; CDR3: CASSYRDRAAGYTF
J: TRBJ2-7; size: many; V: TRBV5-4; D: .; DNA: TGTGCCAGCAGCTTAACAGGGAGCAACGAGCAGTACTTC; CDR3: CASSLTGSNEQYF
J: TRBJ2-7; size: .; V: TRBV5-6; D: .; DNA: TGTGCCAGCAGCTTGGCGGACCGAATCGCGCGCGAGCAGTACTTC; CDR3: CASSLADRIAREQYF
J: TRBJ1-1; size: few; V: TRBV28; D: .; DNA: TGTGCCAGCACCTTATACAGGGAAGCTTTCTTT; CDR3: CASTLYREAFF
J: TRBJ1-2; size: .; V: TRBV5-4; D: .; DNA: TGTGCCAGCAGCTTAGGGACGGCGGTCCCGGGCTACACCTTC; CDR3: CASSLGTAVPGYTF
J: TRBJ2-7; size: many; V: TRBV10-3; D: .; DNA: TGTGCCATCAGCCAAACAGGGACCGAGCAGTACTTC; CDR3: CAISQTGTEQYF
J: TRBJ2-7; size: .; V: TRBV5-5; D: TRBD1; DNA: TGTGCCAGCAGCGGCGGGACAGGGGAATACGAGCAGTACTTC; CDR3: CASSGGTGEYEQYF
J: TRBJ2-3; size: .; V: TRBV9; D: TRBD1; DNA: TGTGCCAGCAGCGTAGGTATTGGGGGACAGGGCCAGTATTTT; CDR3: CASSVGIGGQGQYF
J: TRBJ2-3; size: .; V: TRBV9; D: .; DNA: TGTGCCAGCAGTGGGTCGGGGGCCTTCACAGATACGCAGTATTTT; CDR3: CASSGSGAFTDTQYF
J: TRBJ1-5; size: many; V: TRBV10-3; D: .; DNA: TGTGCCATCGGGGTAGACAATCAGCCCCAGCATTTT; CDR3: CAIGVDNQPQHF
J: TRBJ1-1; size: few; V: TRBV19; D: .; DNA: TGTGCCAGTAGTCTAGATTTGGGGGGATACGGCACTGAAGCTTTCTTT; CDR3: CASSLDLGGYGTEAFF
J: TRBJ2-5; size: .; V: TRBV18; D: .; DNA: TGTGCCAGCTCACCAGGACAGCAAGGGACCCAGTACTTC; CDR3: CASSPGQQGTQYF
J: TRBJ2-7; size: once; V: TRBV7-9; D: .; DNA: TGTGCCAGCAGTGCGAGGAGCAATGAGCAGTACTTC; CDR3: CASSARSNEQYF
J: TRBJ1-1; size: many; V: TRBV11-2; D: TRBD1; DNA: TGTGCCAGCAGCTTACAGGACAGGGGAACGTTGAACACTGAAGCTTTCTTT; CDR3: CASSLQDRGTLNTEAFF
J: TRBJ1-4; size: .; V: TRBV9; D: .; DNA: TGTGCCAGCAGCGTAGGGGGAATGAACACAACTAATGAAAAACTGTTTTTT; CDR3: CASSVGGMNTTNEKLFF
J: TRBJ2-1; size: few; V: TRBV7-2; D: .; DNA: TGTGCCAGCAGCCCTTCAGCTTCTTCCTACGAGCAGTTCTTC; CDR3: CASSPSASSYEQFF
J: TRBJ1-1; size: many; V: TRBV7-2; D: .; DNA: TGTGCCAGCAGCGTACCCGGGACGGCGAACACTGAAGCTTTCTTT; CDR3: CASSVPGTANTEAFF
J: TRBJ2-2; size: .; V: TRBV5-4; D: .; DNA: TGTGCTGTGGGACGGTCCGGGGAGCTGTTTTTT; CDR3: CAVGRSGELFF
J: TRBJ2-5; size: .; V: TRBV7-8; D: .; DNA: TGTGCCAGCAGTTTAGACACCCGACAAGAGACCCAGTACTTC; CDR3: CASSLDTRQETQYF
J: TRBJ2-7; size: few; V: TRBV2; D: TRBD1; DNA: TGTGCCAGCTCACAAACAGGGGGTTCCTCCTACGAGCAGTACTTC; CDR3: CASSQTGGSSYEQYF
J: TRBJ1-6; size: few; V: TRBV11-2; D: .; DNA: TGTGCCGTCGCGGGGAACTATAATTCACCCCTCCACTTT; CDR3: CAVAGNYNSPLHF
J: TRBJ1-6; size: .; V: TRBV6-5; D: .; DNA: TGTGCCAGCAGTTACATAGCGGGCTCCTATAATTCACCCCTCCACTTT; CDR3: CASSYIAGSYNSPLHF
J: TRBJ1-6; size: once; V: TRBV19; D: .; DNA: TGTGCCAGTAGCGCAAGTGCGGGGAATTCACCCCTCCACTTT; CDR3: CASSASAGNSPLHF
J: TRBJ2-7; size: many; V: TRBV5-5; D: .; DNA: TGTGCCAGCCAAGGGGCGTCGGATGAGCAGTACTTC; CDR3: CASQGASDEQYF
J: TRBJ1-1; size: .; V: TRBV19; D: TRBD1; DNA: TGTGCCAGTAGCACCCGGGACAGGGGCTACACCATGAACACTGAAGCTTTCTTT; CDR3: CASSTRDRGYTMNTEAFF
J: TRBJ1-1; size: many; V: TRBV2; D: .; DNA: TGTGCCAGCAGTGACCTGACCGCGAACACTGAAGCTTTCTTT; CDR3: CASSDLTANTEAFF
J: TRBJ2-7; size: many; V: TRBV19; D: .; DNA: TGTGCCAGTAGTATTGGAGGGGTCCAGTACTTC; CDR3: CASSIGGVQYF
J: TRBJ1-1; size: few; V: TRBV29-1; D: TRBD1; DNA: TGCAGCGTCCGCCCGACAGGGGGAAACACTGAAGCTTTCTTT; CDR3: CSVRPTGGNTEAFF
J: TRBJ1-1; size: many; V: TRBV19; D: .; DNA: TGTGCCAGTAGTATCTCCGTCATGAACACTGAAGCTTTCTTT; CDR3: CASSISVMNTEAFF
J: TRBJ1-4; size: many; V: TRBV3-1; D: .; DNA: TGTGCCAGCAGCCAACGGCAGCAGGATGAAAAACTGTTTTTT; CDR3: CASSQRQQDEKLFF
J: TRBJ1-6; size: .; V: TRBV7-2; D: .; DNA: TGCGCCAGCAGCACCCGACAGACGAGCTCCTATAATTCACCCCTCCACTTT; CDR3: CASSTRQTSSYNSPLHF
J: TRBJ1-1; size: .; V: TRBV7-9; D: TRBD1; DNA: TGTGCCAGCAGTCGTTTCACAGGGGGCTGGGGCCCAGCTGAAGCTTTCTTT; CDR3: CASSRFTGGWGPAEAFF
J: TRBJ2-1; size: few; V: TRBV7-2; D: TRBD2; DNA: TGTGCCAGCAGCCTAGCGGGAGGGCCTGTAAATGAGCAGTTCTTC; CDR3: CASSLAGGPVNEQFF
J: TRBJ2-5; size: few; V: TRBV12-3/TRBV12-4; D: TRBD2; DNA: TGTGCCAGCAGCCCTAGCGGGGGGGCCCATCGTAGAGAGACCCAGTACTTC; CDR3: CASSPSGGAHRRETQYF
J: TRBJ1-5; size: .; V: TRBV11-2; D: TRBD1; DNA: TGTGCCAGCAGCTTAGGGGGGACAGGTTCTCGGTTGGCCCAGCATTTT; CDR3: CASSLGGTGSRLAQHF
J: TRBJ1-2; size: many; V: TRBV12-3/TRBV12-4; D: TRBD1; DNA: TGTGCCAGCAGCACCGGACAGGGAGGCTGGGGCTACACCTTC; CDR3: CASSTGQGGWGYTF
J: TRBJ2-5; size: .; V: TRBV27; D: TRBD1; DNA: TGTGCCAGCAGTAAGAGGACAGGGGGGCAAGAGACCCAGTACTTC; CDR3: CASSKRTGGQETQYF